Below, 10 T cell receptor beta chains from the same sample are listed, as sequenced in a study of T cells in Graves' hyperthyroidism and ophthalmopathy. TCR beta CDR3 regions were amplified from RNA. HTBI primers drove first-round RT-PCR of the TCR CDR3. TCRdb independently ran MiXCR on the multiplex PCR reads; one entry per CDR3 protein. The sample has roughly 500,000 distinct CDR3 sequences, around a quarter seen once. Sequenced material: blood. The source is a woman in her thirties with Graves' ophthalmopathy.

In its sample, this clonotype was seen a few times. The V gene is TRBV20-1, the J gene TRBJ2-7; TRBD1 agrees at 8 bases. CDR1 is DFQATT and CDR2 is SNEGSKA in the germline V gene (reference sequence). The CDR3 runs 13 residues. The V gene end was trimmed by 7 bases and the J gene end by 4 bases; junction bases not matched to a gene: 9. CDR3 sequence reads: CSGLGQGAYEQYF. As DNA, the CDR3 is TGCAGTGGGTTGGGGCAGGGGGCTTACGAGCAGTACTTC.

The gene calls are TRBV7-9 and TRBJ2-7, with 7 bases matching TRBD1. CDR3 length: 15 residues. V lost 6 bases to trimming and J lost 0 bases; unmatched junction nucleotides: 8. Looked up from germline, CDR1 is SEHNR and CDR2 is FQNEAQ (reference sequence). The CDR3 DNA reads TGTGCCAGCAGTCGGGACAGCCACCCCTCCTACGAGCAGTACTTC. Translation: CASSRDSHPSYEQYF.

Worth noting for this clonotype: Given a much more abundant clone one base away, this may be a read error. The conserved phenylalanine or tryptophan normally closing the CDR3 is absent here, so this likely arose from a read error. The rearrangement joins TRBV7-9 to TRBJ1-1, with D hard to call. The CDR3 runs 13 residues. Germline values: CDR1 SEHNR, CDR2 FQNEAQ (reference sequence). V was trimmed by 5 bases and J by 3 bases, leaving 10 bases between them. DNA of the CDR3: TGTGCCAGCAGCCTAAACGCCTACACTGAAGCTTTCTTG. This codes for CASSLNAYTEAFL.

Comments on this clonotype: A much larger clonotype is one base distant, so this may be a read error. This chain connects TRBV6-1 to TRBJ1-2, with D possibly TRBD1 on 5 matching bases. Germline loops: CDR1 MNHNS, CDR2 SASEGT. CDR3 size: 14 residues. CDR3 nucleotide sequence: TGTGCCAGCAGTGCGGGGCCATTTGGGTATGGCTGCACCTTC. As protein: CASSAGPFGYGCTF.

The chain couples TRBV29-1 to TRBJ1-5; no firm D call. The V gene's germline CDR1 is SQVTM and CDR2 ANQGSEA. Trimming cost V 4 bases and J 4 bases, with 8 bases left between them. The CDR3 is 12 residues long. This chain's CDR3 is CSVGAVNQPQHF. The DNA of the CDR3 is TGCAGCGTTGGGGCCGTTAATCAGCCCCAGCATTTT.

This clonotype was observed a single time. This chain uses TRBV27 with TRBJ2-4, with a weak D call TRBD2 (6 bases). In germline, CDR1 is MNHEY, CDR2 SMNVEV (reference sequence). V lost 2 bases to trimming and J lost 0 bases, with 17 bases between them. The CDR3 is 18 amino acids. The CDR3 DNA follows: TGTGCCAGCAGTTTAGGACCCGGGAGTTCCCTAGCCAAAAACATTCAGTACTTC. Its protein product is CASSLGPGSSLAKNIQYF.

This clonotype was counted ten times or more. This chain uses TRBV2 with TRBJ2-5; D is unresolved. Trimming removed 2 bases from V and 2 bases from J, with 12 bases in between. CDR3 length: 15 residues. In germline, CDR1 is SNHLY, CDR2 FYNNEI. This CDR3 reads CASSETLETQETQYF. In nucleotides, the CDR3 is TGTGCCAGCAGTGAAACCTTAGAGACACAAGAGACCCAGTACTTC.

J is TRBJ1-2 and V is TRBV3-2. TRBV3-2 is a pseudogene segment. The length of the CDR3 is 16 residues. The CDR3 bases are TGTGCCAGCAGCCAAGGGTCGGTTGGGGGAGGCTATGGCTACACCTTC. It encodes CASSQGSVGGGYGYTF.

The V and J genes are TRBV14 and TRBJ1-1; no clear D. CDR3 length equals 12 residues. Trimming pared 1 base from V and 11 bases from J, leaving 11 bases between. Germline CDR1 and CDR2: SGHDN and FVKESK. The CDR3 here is CASSQGGGLAFF. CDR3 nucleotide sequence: TGTGCCAGCAGCCAAGGGGGAGGGTTGGCTTTCTTT.

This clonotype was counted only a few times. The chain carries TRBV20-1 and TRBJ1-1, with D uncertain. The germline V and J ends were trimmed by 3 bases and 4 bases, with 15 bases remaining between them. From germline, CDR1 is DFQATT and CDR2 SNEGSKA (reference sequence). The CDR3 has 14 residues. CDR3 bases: TGCAGTGCTAGTCCTCTGGAGATGACCACTGAAGCTTTCTTT. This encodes CSASPLEMTTEAFF.